This note documents a single TCR beta chain sequence. Its antigen is unknown. Multiplex touch-down PCR with TRB-A/B primers amplified rearranged V-D-J TRB sequences. From the multiplex PCR reads, TCRdb called clonotypes with MiXCR, one entry per CDR3 protein. Of about 3,200 distinct CDR3 sequences listed, 30% to 45% are singletons. The data are from a study of T cell repertoires in aging, cancer and after chemotherapy. On the study more broadly: Six age groups, ranging from 30 or younger to 70 or older, included the donors. Study results and caveats: In healthy donors, age-related TCR diversity loss mainly reflected lost richness. Immunological memory after chemotherapy cannot be judged from the repertoire data.

The CDR3 is 16 amino acids. V was trimmed by 0 bases and J by 1 base, leaving 11 bases between them. TCR beta rearrangements were amplified from peripheral blood genomic DNA. The clonotype originates from a human donor with a solid tumor. This chain uses TRBV12-3 or TRBV12-4 with TRBJ2-3; no firm D call. Sequenced: blood. CDR3 in amino acids: CASSLAGEERTDTQYF. The CDR3 nucleotides read TGTGCCAGCAGTTTAGCGGGTGAGGAGCGCACAGATACGCAGTATTTT.